This T cell receptor (beta chain) was sequenced for a study of T cell changes during pregnancy in multiple sclerosis. The CDR3 has 15 residues. Germline V gene data show CDR1 as PRHDT and CDR2 as FYEKMQ (reference sequence). Trimming removed 3 bases from V and 1 base from J, with 12 bases in between. Profiled with immunoSEQ multiplex PCR; TCRdb holds only in-frame clones, not every one. The sample yields about 30,000 clones, around 90% seen once. The V call is TRBV13, the J call TRBJ1-1, with D hard to call. The sample here was CD4+ T cells from peripheral blood mononuclear cells, taken in the third trimester of pregnancy. This receptor was obtained from a female donor in good health, enrolled as a control in a pregnancy study. This CDR3 reads CASSFGSRGNTEAFF. The CDR3 bases are TGTGCCAGCAGCTTTGGTTCTCGGGGGAACACTGAAGCTTTCTTT.